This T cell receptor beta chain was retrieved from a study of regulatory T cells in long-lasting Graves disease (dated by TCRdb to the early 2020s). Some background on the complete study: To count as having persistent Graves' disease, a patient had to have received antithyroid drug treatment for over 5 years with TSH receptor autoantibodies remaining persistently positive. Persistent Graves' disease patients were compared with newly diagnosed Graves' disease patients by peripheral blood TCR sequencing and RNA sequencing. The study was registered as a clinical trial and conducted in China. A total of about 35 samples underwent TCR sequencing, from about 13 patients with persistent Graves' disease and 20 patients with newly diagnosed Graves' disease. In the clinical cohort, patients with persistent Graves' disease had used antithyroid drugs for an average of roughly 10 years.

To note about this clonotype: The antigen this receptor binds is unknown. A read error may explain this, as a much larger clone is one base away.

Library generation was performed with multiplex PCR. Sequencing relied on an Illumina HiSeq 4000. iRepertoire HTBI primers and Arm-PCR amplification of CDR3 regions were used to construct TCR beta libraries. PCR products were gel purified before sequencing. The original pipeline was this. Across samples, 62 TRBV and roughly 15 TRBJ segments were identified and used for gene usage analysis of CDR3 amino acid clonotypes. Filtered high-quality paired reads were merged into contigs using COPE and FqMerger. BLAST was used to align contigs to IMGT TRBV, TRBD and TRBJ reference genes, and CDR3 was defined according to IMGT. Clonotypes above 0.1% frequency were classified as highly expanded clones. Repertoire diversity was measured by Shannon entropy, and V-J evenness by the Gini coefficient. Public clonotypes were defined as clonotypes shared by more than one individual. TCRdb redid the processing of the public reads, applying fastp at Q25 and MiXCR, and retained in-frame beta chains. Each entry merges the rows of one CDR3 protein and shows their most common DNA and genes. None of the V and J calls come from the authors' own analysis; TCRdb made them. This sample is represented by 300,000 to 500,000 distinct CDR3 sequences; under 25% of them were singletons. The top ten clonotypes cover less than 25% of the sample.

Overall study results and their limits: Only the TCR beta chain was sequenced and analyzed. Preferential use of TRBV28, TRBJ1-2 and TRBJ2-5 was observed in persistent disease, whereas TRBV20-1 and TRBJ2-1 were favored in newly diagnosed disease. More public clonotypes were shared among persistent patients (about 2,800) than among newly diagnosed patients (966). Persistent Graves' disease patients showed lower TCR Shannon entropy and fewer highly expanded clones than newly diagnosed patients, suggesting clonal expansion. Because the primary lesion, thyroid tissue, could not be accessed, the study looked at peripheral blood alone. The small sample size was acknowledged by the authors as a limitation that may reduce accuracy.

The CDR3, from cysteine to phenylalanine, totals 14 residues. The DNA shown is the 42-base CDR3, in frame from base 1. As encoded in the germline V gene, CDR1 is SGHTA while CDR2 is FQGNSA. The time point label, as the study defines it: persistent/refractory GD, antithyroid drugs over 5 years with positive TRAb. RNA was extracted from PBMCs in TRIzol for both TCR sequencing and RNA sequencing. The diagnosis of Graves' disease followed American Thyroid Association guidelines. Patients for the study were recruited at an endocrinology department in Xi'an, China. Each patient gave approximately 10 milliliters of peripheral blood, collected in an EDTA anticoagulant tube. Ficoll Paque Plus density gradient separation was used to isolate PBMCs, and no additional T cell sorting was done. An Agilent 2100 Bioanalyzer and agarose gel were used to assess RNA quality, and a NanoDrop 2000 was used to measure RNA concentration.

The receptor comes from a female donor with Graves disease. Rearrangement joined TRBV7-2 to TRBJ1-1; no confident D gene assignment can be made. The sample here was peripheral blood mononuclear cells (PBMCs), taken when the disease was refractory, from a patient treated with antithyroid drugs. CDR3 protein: CAGSFGVIGTEAFF. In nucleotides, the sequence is TGTGCCGGCAGCTTTGGGGTGATTGGCACTGAAGCTTTCTTT.